Listed below are T cell receptor beta chains from one sample, sequenced in a study of cytomegalovirus exposure and HLA in healthy donors. Clones were read by immunoSEQ multiplex PCR, and TCRdb kept only the in-frame ones, dropping some. The table has approximately 140,000 clones, around 79% seen once. Material for sequencing was PBMCs. Receptors were obtained from a man aged 50 to 59 in good health and CMV-seropositive. Both conserved end residues are part of each CDR3. D genes are given only for firm matches. Size is stated for part of the rows, as once, few or many counts, or as a class when the clone is expanded.

D,J,size,V,DNA,CDR3
TRBD1,TRBJ2-2,few,TRBV4-1,TGCGCCAGCAGCCAAGAACGACAGGGGTTCTGGGAGCTGTTTTTT,CASSQERQGFWELFF
-,TRBJ2-4,-,TRBV6-6,TGTGCCAGCAGCTCGTTCAGGGAAGCCAAAAACATTCAGTACTTC,CASSSFREAKNIQYF
TRBD2,TRBJ2-3,few,TRBV19,TGTGCCAGTAGTATAGATCGGAGCGGGAAGTCTGGAGATACGCAGTATTTT,CASSIDRSGKSGDTQYF
TRBD2,TRBJ2-3,-,TRBV7-3,TGTGCCAGCAGCTTAACCCCAAGCGGGAGTGGCACAGATACGCAGTATTTT,CASSLTPSGSGTDTQYF
TRBD1,TRBJ1-2,-,TRBV18,TGTGCCAGCTCACCAAATATTGAACAGGGGAGTGGCTACACCTTC,CASSPNIEQGSGYTF
TRBD2,TRBJ2-3,-,TRBV5-1,TGCGCCAGCAGCCCGATCTTCGTTAGCGGGGGCACAGATACGCAGTATTTT,CASSPIFVSGGTDTQYF
TRBD2,TRBJ2-3,-,TRBV2,TGTGCCAGCCGGGGGGTTTACACAGATACGCAGTATTTT,CASRGVYTDTQYF
TRBD2,TRBJ2-7,-,TRBV6-4,TGTGCCAGCAGTGGAGGGAGGTGGTGGTTGAGGCGGGAGGGAACCTACGAGCAGTACTTC,CASSGGRWWLRREGTYEQYF
TRBD2,TRBJ2-2,-,TRBV6-6,TGTGCCAGCAGTGACGGGACTAGCTATGTCGGGGAGCTGTTTTTT,CASSDGTSYVGELFF
-,TRBJ1-2,-,TRBV6-6,TGTGCCAGCAGACCATCGGACAGATCCGGCTACACCTTC,CASRPSDRSGYTF
TRBD1,TRBJ2-2,-,TRBV4-1,TGCGCCAGCAGCCAAGGAGCCCGGGACAGGGACACCGGGGAGCTGTTTTTT,CASSQGARDRDTGELFF
-,TRBJ1-4,-,TRBV27,TGTGCCAGCCGACAGCTTTGGACCCTTGCAACTAATGAAAAACTGTTTTTT,CASRQLWTLATNEKLFF
-,TRBJ2-6,-,TRBV27,TGTGCCAGCAGTCCAGGCCCTCCATACTCTGGGGCCAACGTCCTGACTTTC,CASSPGPPYSGANVLTF
-,TRBJ1-4,-,TRBV28,TGTGCCAGCAGTTCCAGGGTAACTAATGAAAAACTGTTTTTT,CASSSRVTNEKLFF
-,TRBJ1-1,-,TRBV5-1,TGCGCCAGCAGCTTGGATGGGGGAGGCACTGAAGCTTTCTTT,CASSLDGGGTEAFF
-,TRBJ1-4,-,TRBV28,TGTGCCAGCAGGAGAGGGGGTGAAAAACTGTTTTTT,CASRRGGEKLFF
TRBD1,TRBJ2-7,-,TRBV4-1,TGCGCCAGCAGCTATGGCCCCGGGACAGGGCCTTCCTACGAGCAGTACTTC,CASSYGPGTGPSYEQYF
TRBD1,TRBJ2-7,-,TRBV27,TGTGCCAGCGCTCCCGGACAGGGGTTCTACGAGCAGTACTTC,CASAPGQGFYEQYF
-,TRBJ2-7,-,TRBV28,TGTGCCAGCAGTTTATACGGGGGAGTCTACGAGCAGTACTTC,CASSLYGGVYEQYF
TRBD1,TRBJ1-4,-,TRBV6-6,TGTGCCAGCAGCTACACAGGGGGCAGTCAGGAAAAACTGTTTTTT,CASSYTGGSQEKLFF
-,TRBJ1-2,-,TRBV28,TGTGCCAGCAGTTTCGGCAGGGTAAACTATGGCTACACCTTC,CASSFGRVNYGYTF
TRBD1,TRBJ2-5,-,TRBV25-1,TGTGCCAGCAGTGAATGGGGGACAGGGGGTTTCGTAGAGACCCAGTACTTC,CASSEWGTGGFVETQYF
-,TRBJ1-3,-,TRBV5-5,TGTGCCAGCAGCTTGATGAGTGGAAACACCATATATTTT,CASSLMSGNTIYF
-,TRBJ2-5,-,TRBV2,TGTGCCAGCAGGGGCAGAGCCCTGGGGACCCAGTACTTC,CASRGRALGTQYF
-,TRBJ2-7,-,TRBV6-1,TGTGCCAGCAGTGAAACGCAGTTAAATACCTACGAGCAGTACTTC,CASSETQLNTYEQYF
-,TRBJ2-7,-,TRBV2,TGTGCCAGCAGCGGATACTGGGACACTCACTACGAGCAGTACTTC,CASSGYWDTHYEQYF
-,TRBJ2-5,-,TRBV21-1,TGTGCCAGCAGTAAATCAGGTGGGTGGGAGACCCAGTACTTC,CASSKSGGWETQYF
-,TRBJ2-7,-,TRBV6-6,TGTGCCAGTGACCAAGACGGGAATCCCTACGAGCAGTACTTC,CASDQDGNPYEQYF
-,TRBJ2-1,-,TRBV19,TGTGCCAGTAGTACCAGAGGGGACAAAATATACAATGAGCAGTTCTTC,CASSTRGDKIYNEQFF